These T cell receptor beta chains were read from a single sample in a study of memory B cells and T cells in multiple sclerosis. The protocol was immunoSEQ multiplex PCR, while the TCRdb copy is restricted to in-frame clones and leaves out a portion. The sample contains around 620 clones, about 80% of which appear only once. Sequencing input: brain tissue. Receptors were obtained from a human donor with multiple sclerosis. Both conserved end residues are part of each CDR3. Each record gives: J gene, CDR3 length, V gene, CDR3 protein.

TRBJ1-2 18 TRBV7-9 CASSLPRAGTGNNYGYTF
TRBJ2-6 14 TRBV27 CASSLYDRESVLTF
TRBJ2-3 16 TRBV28 CASSQVGRTSTDTQYF
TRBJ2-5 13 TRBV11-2 CASRISGGETQYF
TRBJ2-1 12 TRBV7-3 CASSKTGDEQFF
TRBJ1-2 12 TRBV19 CASSSGNYGYTF
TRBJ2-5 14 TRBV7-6 CASSLDPTGGTQYF
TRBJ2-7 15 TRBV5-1 CASSVALAGGYEQYF
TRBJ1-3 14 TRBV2 CASRQTTSGNTIYF
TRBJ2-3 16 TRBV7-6 CASSLIAGGTTDTQYF
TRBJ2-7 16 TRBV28 CASSPLTSGSSGEQYF
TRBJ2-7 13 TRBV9 CASSVEWTGEQYF
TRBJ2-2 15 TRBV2 CASRPGTGGSGELFF
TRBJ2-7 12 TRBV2 CAQGRGSYEQYF
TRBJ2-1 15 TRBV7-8 CASSVGLAGRNEQFF
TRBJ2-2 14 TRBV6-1 CASSEGSETGELFF
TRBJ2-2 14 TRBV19 CASSLDRAAGELFF
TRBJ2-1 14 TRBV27 CASSLLTGYNEQFF
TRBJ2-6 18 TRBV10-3 CAISESLTGPSGANVLTF
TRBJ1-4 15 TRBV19 CASSTGGRRSREQSF
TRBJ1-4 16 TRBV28 CASSLTPTGQDEKLFF
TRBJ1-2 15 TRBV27 CASSLYTGGWYGYTF
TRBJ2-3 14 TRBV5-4 CASSPTASTDTQYF
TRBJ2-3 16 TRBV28 CASSLLSRLSTDTQYF
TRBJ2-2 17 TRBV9 CASSPVGGFANTGELFF
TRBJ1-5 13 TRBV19 CATTQGGLQPQHF
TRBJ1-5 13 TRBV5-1 CASSPGPNQPQHF
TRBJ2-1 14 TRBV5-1 CASTWLAGDGEQFF
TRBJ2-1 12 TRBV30 CAWSGQHNEQFF
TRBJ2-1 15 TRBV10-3 CAIRGLAGPYNEQFF
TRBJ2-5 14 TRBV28 CASSLPERAETQYF
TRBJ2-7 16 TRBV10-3 CAINQRESQTSYEQYF
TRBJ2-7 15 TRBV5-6 CASSLAYRDESEQYF
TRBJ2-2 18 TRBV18 CASSPPGASGGNTGELFF
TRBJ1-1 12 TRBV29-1 CSVEDPGAEAFF
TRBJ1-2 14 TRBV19 CASNLDRFNYGYTF
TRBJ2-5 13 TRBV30 CATLGAGEETQYF
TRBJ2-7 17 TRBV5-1 CASSTGLAGGRVGEQYF
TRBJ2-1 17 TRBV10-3 CAISGTGKPGSGNEQFF
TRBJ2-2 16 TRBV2 CASSDDGQGNTGELFF